A single sample is the source of the 15 T cell receptor beta chains below, sequenced in a study of sequential checkpoint blockade in melanoma. Profiled with immunoSEQ multiplex PCR; TCRdb holds only in-frame clones, not every one. The table includes 10,000 or so clones, just under 85% detected once. Treatment given: randomized to nivolumab then ipilimumab (arm A) or the reverse (arm B). The sequencing here drew on CD8+ T cells sorted from blood (inferred from file names), taken from a patient given nivolumab and ipilimumab in sequence. Source of these receptors: a human donor with melanoma.

This chain joins TRBV5-1 and TRBJ2-1, with D possibly TRBD1 on 6 matching bases. Germline V gene sequence: CDR1 SGHRS, CDR2 YFSETQ. The CDR3 covers 13 residues. V was clipped by 2 bases and J by 6 bases, with 9 bases between them. This CDR3 is CASSLPRGNEQFF. CDR3 bases: TGCGCCAGCAGCTTACCCAGGGGCAATGAGCAGTTCTTC. Full variable domain (remainder filled in from reference TRBV5-1 and TRBJ2-1): KAGVTQTPRYLIKTRGQQVTLSCSPISGHRSVSWYQQTPGQGLQFLFEYFSETQRNKGNFPGRFSGRQFSNSRSEMNVSTLELGDSALYLCASSLPRGNEQFFGPGTRLTVL.

The J gene is TRBJ2-5, the V gene TRBV28; 11 nucleotides match TRBD2. Germline CDR1 and CDR2: MDHEN and SYDVKM. With V trimmed by 5 bases and J by 1 base, 0 bases remained unmatched. The CDR3 covers 14 residues. DNA for the CDR3: TGTGCCAGCAGTCTAGCGGGGGGCCAAGAGACCCAGTACTTC. Amino acid sequence: CASSLAGGQETQYF. Based on the CDR3 plus reference TRBV28 and TRBJ2-5, the full variable domain is DVKVTQSSRYLVKRTGEKVFLECVQDMDHENMFWYRQDPGLGLRLIYFSYDVKMKEKGDIPEGYSVSREKKERFSLILESASTNQTSMYLCASSLAGGQETQYFGPGTRLLVL.

The rearrangement links TRBV7-2 to TRBJ2-7; D ambiguous. V lost 3 bases to trimming and J lost 6 bases, with 18 bases between them. This CDR3 is 15 amino acids long. The germline CDR1 and CDR2 sequences are SGHTA and FQGNSA. The CDR3 nucleotides are TGTGCCAGCAGCTTGAGGCGGCTAAGTTTCCTCGAGCAGTACTTC. It is translated as CASSLRRLSFLEQYF.

This clone was seen more than once but under ten times. V is TRBV11-3 and J is TRBJ2-2, with a weak D call TRBD2 (6 bases). Germline values: CDR1 SGHNT, CDR2 YENEEA. This CDR3 has 15 residues. The V end was cut by 5 bases, the J end by 6 bases, with 16 bases between. The CDR3 sequence is CASSPSRLVAGELFF. The CDR3, as DNA: TGTGCCAGCAGCCCGTCACGACTAGTTGCCGGGGAGCTGTTTTTT.

The chain has TRBV19 and TRBJ2-3; D is ambiguous. The CDR3 has 15 residues. The germline CDR1 and CDR2 sequences are LNHDA and SQIVND (reference sequence). The V end was cut by 3 bases, the J end by 0 bases, with 10 bases between. CDR3 DNA: TGTGCCAGTAGTATGGTAGCCACGAGCACAGATACGCAGTATTTT. It codes for CASSMVATSTDTQYF.

On this clone itself: At one of its ends the junction is not consistent with the germline gene, which may arise from a read error. The V call is TRBV7-7, the J call TRBJ2-1, with 13 nucleotides matching TRBD2. Per the germline V gene, CDR1 is SSHAT and CDR2 is FNYEAQ (reference sequence). This CDR3 spans 15 amino acids. CDR3 amino acids: CASSTGTSGEDEQFF. The CDR3 bases are TGTGCTAGCAGTACCGGGACTAGCGGGGAGGATGAGCAGTTCTTC.

The chain is built from TRBV27 and TRBJ2-1; D is unresolved. Germline V lookup: CDR1 MNHEY, CDR2 SMNVEV (reference sequence). The germline V and J ends were trimmed by 2 bases and 5 bases, with 10 bases remaining between them. This CDR3 has 14 amino acids. The CDR3 sequence is CASSLGGINNEQFF. CDR3 coding DNA: TGTGCCAGCAGTTTAGGCGGCATCAACAATGAGCAGTTCTTC.

The V gene is TRBV29-1, the J gene TRBJ2-3; 9 bases map to TRBD1. The J segment lost 0 bases and the V segment lost 6 bases, leaving 4 bases of the junction unmatched. The germline CDR1 and CDR2 sequences are SQVTM and ANQGSEA. This CDR3 spans 14 amino acids. CDR3 protein: CSVDRGISTDTQYF. The CDR3 DNA reads as TGCAGCGTCGACAGGGGGATTAGCACAGATACGCAGTATTTT.

This clone was counted once. V gene TRBV30 combines with J gene TRBJ1-2; 8 bases match TRBD1. Looked up from germline, CDR1 is GTSNPN and CDR2 is SVGIG (reference sequence). V lost 7 bases, J lost 3 bases, and 4 bases stayed unmatched. The CDR3 runs 12 residues. CDR3 protein: CALTGVHYGYTF. DNA for the CDR3: TGTGCCTTGACAGGGGTCCACTATGGCTACACCTTC.

This sequence joins TRBV11-1 and TRBJ2-1, with 11 bases matching TRBD2. The germline V gene encodes CDR1 SGHAT and CDR2 FQDESV (reference sequence). CDR3 length equals 15 residues. V dropped 6 bases and J dropped 2; count of bases not matched to a gene: 3. The chain's CDR3 is CASRIAGGTYNEQFF. In nucleotides, the CDR3 is TGTGCCAGCAGGATAGCGGGGGGGACCTACAATGAGCAGTTCTTC.

The rearrangement joins TRBV6-5 to TRBJ1-1; 7 bases line up with TRBD1. V shed 2 bases, J shed 6 bases, and the junction held 6 bases outside the gene matches. Germline-derived CDR1 and CDR2 are MNHEY and SVGAGI. The CDR3 has 14 amino acids. The CDR3 DNA reads TGTGCCAGCAGTTACCTTGGGGGACAGCCTGAAGCTTTCTTT. Translation gives CASSYLGGQPEAFF.

This clone was counted only a few times. The chain recombines TRBV13 with TRBJ1-2; TRBD1 agrees at 9 bases. The CDR3 is made up of 17 amino acids. Germline V lookup: CDR1 PRHDT, CDR2 FYEKMQ (reference sequence). V lost 6 bases, J lost 3 bases, and 14 bases stayed unmatched. The CDR3 reads CASSDGTGQGSYYGYTF. The DNA for the CDR3 is TGTGCCAGCAGTGACGGCACGGGACAGGGAAGTTACTATGGCTACACCTTC.

This clone has a single count. The genes are TRBV7-8 and TRBJ2-2; 12 bases fit TRBD2. Germline V gives CDR1 SGHVS, CDR2 FQNEAQ. V lost 2 bases, J lost 4 bases, and 5 bases stayed unmatched. This CDR3 has 17 amino acids. CDR3 DNA sequence: TGTGCCAGCAGCTTACGACGACTAGCGGGGGCCACCGGGGAGCTGTTTTTT. This translates into CASSLRRLAGATGELFF.

V and J are TRBV28 and TRBJ2-7, with 8 bases that match TRBD2. From germline, CDR1 is MDHEN and CDR2 SYDVKM. With 5 bases clipped from V and 1 base from J, the junction kept 10 bases outside the gene matches. The CDR3 consists of 16 residues. The CDR3 reads CASSPLRSGGSYEQYF. The CDR3 DNA is TGTGCCAGCAGTCCCCTCCGGAGCGGGGGATCCTACGAGCAGTACTTC.

This clone appeared a single time. V gene TRBV7-8 combines with J gene TRBJ1-5; D gene uncertain. Germline V gene sequence: CDR1 SGHVS, CDR2 FQNEAQ. This CDR3 has 13 amino acids. V was shortened by 1 base and J by 4 bases, with 5 bases between the two germline ends. The CDR3: CASSLELNQPQHF. CDR3 bases: TGTGCCAGCAGCTTAGAACTGAATCAGCCCCAGCATTTT.